Listed below are T cell receptor beta chains from one sample, sequenced in a study of CD8 T cells in Susac syndrome. One entry per CDR3 protein results from TCRdb running MiXCR on the immunoSEQ multiplex PCR reads. The table has under 200,000 distinct CDR3 sequences, roughly nine tenths seen once. The sample was CD4+ T cells from PBMCs. These receptors originate from a human donor with Susac syndrome. CDR3s include the opening cysteine and the closing phenylalanine or tryptophan. D genes are given only for firm matches. Rows give clone size only sometimes, using once, few, many, or a class for an expanded clone.

j_call,clone_size,v_call,d_call,cdr3_aa,cdr3_nt
TRBJ1-1,.,TRBV20-1,.,CSARVGSMNTEAFF,TGCAGTGCTAGAGTGGGCAGCATGAACACTGAAGCTTTCTTT
TRBJ1-1,.,TRBV12-3/TRBV12-4,TRBD1,CASSQGQGGGPAEAFF,TGTGCCAGCAGCCAAGGACAGGGCGGCGGACCTGCTGAAGCTTTCTTT
TRBJ2-2,.,TRBV7-7,TRBD2,CASSLEASGNTGELFF,TGTGCTAGCAGCTTAGAGGCTAGCGGAAACACCGGGGAGCTGTTTTTT
TRBJ2-7,.,TRBV11-1,.,CASSHGGRTDRSYEQYF,TGTGCCAGCAGCCACGGGGGCCGGACGGATCGCTCCTACGAGCAGTACTTC
TRBJ1-1,.,TRBV19,TRBD1,CASSRDRVAEAFF,TGTGCCAGTAGTAGGGACAGGGTGGCTGAAGCTTTCTTT
TRBJ1-2,.,TRBV3-1,.,CASSSEDRNYGYTF,TGTGCCAGCAGCTCCGAAGACAGGAACTATGGCTACACCTTC
TRBJ1-6,.,TRBV7-9,.,CASSSETDNSPLHF,TGTGCCAGCAGCTCTGAGACAGATAATTCACCCCTCCACTTT
TRBJ1-5,.,TRBV6-2/TRBV6-3,.,CASNKGNQPQHF,TGTGCCAGCAATAAAGGTAATCAGCCCCAGCATTTT
TRBJ2-5,.,TRBV30,.,CAWSGGAETQYF,TGTGCCTGGAGTGGCGGAGCGGAGACCCAGTACTTC
TRBJ1-3,.,TRBV6-5,.,CASSYSIGATGNTIYF,TGTGCCAGCAGTTACTCGATCGGGGCTACTGGAAACACCATATATTTT
TRBJ2-3,once,TRBV7-9,.,CASSSAGQLGSQYF,TGTGCCAGCAGCTCCGCGGGACAACTAGGTTCGCAGTATTTT
TRBJ2-7,.,TRBV7-8,TRBD1,CASSHPRDSPYEQYF,TGTGCCAGCAGCCACCCCCGGGACAGTCCCTACGAGCAGTACTTC
TRBJ2-3,.,TRBV9,.,CASSVLGSTDTQYF,TGTGCCAGCAGCGTTTTGGGGAGCACAGATACGCAGTATTTT
TRBJ1-5,.,TRBV20-1,.,CSANRDSNQPQHF,TGCAGTGCTAACCGGGACAGCAATCAGCCCCAGCATTTT
TRBJ1-5,.,TRBV20-1,.,CSARDTDNQPQHF,TGCAGTGCTAGAGATACAGACAATCAGCCCCAGCATTTT
TRBJ1-2,.,TRBV9,.,CASSLTHGGNSGYTF,TGTGCCAGCAGTCTCACTCACGGGGGTAATAGCGGCTACACCTTC
TRBJ1-2,.,TRBV9,.,CASSVERETVYGYTF,TGTGCCAGCAGCGTAGAAAGGGAGACAGTCTATGGCTACACCTTC
TRBJ2-3,.,TRBV12-3/TRBV12-4,TRBD2,CASSFSGKAGTDTQYF,TGTGCCAGCAGTTTTAGCGGGAAGGCGGGCACAGATACGCAGTATTTT
TRBJ1-5,.,TRBV30,.,CAWSGAGNQPQHF,TGTGCCTGGAGTGGGGCCGGCAATCAGCCCCAGCATTTT
TRBJ1-6,.,TRBV12-3/TRBV12-4,TRBD1,CASSLARTGSTYNSPLHF,TGTGCCAGCAGTTTAGCGCGGACAGGGTCGACCTATAATTCACCCCTCCACTTT
TRBJ2-7,once,TRBV7-9,.,CASSPNLGRKTYEQYF,TGTGCCAGCAGCCCCAACCTGGGGCGGAAGACCTACGAGCAGTACTTC
TRBJ2-3,.,TRBV7-6,TRBD2,CASSTWGLAGTDTQYF,TGTGCCAGCAGCACCTGGGGACTAGCGGGCACAGATACGCAGTATTTT
TRBJ2-1,.,TRBV2,.,CALSYRRNNEQFF,TGTGCTCTGAGTTACCGGAGGAACAATGAGCAGTTCTTC
TRBJ2-2,.,TRBV18,TRBD1,CASSHPDRGVPNTGELFF,TGTGCCAGCTCACATCCCGACAGGGGGGTACCGAACACCGGGGAGCTGTTTTTT
TRBJ1-2,.,TRBV4-1,TRBD1,CASSQASQGEGYGYTF,TGCGCCAGCAGCCAAGCATCCCAGGGGGAAGGCTATGGCTACACCTTC
TRBJ1-1,.,TRBV9,.,CASSVAGSLSNTEAFF,TGTGCCAGCAGCGTAGCAGGCAGCTTATCGAACACTGAAGCTTTCTTT
TRBJ1-1,.,TRBV19,.,CASVDLNTEAFF,TGTGCCAGTGTGGATTTGAACACTGAAGCTTTCTTT
TRBJ2-1,.,TRBV29-1,.,CSGVPGNEQFF,TGCAGCGGCGTGCCGGGCAATGAGCAGTTCTTC
TRBJ1-1,.,TRBV9,.,CASSTTGHNTEAFF,TGTGCCAGCAGCACGACGGGACACAACACTGAAGCTTTCTTT
TRBJ2-7,.,TRBV3-1,.,CASSLGGSYEEQYF,TGTGCCAGCAGCTTAGGGGGATCCTACGAGGAGCAGTACTTC
TRBJ1-5,.,TRBV7-9,TRBD1,CASSQGQNQPQHF,TGTGCCAGCAGCCAGGGACAGAATCAGCCCCAGCATTTT
TRBJ2-1,few,TRBV2,.,CASIPGNSYNEQFF,TGTGCCAGCATCCCAGGGAACTCCTACAATGAGCAGTTCTTC
TRBJ2-1,.,TRBV12-3/TRBV12-4,.,CASSLAGVYNEQFF,TGTGCCAGCAGTTTAGCGGGAGTCTACAATGAGCAGTTCTTC
TRBJ1-2,few,TRBV6-5,.,CASSYYLGNYGYTF,TGTGCCAGCAGTTACTATCTGGGGAACTATGGCTACACCTTC
TRBJ2-3,.,TRBV20-1,.,CSARRASVSLTDTQYF,TGCAGTGCTCGAAGGGCTAGTGTTTCCCTCACAGATACGCAGTATTTT
TRBJ2-4,.,TRBV15,TRBD1,CATSRDGTVNKNIQYF,TGTGCCACCAGCAGAGACGGGACAGTAAACAAAAACATTCAGTACTTC
TRBJ2-7,.,TRBV6-1,.,CASSMEHSYEQYF,TGTGCCAGCAGCATGGAACACTCCTACGAGCAGTACTTC
TRBJ1-1,.,TRBV5-1,TRBD1,CASSLDGTDTEAFF,TGCGCCAGCAGCTTGGACGGGACAGACACTGAAGCTTTCTTT
TRBJ2-1,.,TRBV20-1,TRBD2,CSATLAGEYNEQFF,TGCAGTGCCACCCTAGCGGGGGAGTACAATGAGCAGTTCTTC
TRBJ2-7,.,TRBV7-6,TRBD2,CASSPGLAGEEYEQYF,TGTGCCAGCAGCCCGGGACTAGCGGGAGAGGAATACGAGCAGTACTTC
TRBJ2-1,.,TRBV4-1,.,CASSQVSLTANEQFF,TGCGCCAGCAGCCAAGTGTCCCTAACGGCGAATGAGCAGTTCTTC
TRBJ2-5,once,TRBV28,TRBD2,CASSPLAFRETQYF,TGTGCCAGCAGTCCACTAGCGTTCCGGGAGACCCAGTACTTC
TRBJ2-7,.,TRBV4-1,TRBD1,CASSQYHRGFYEQYF,TGCGCCAGCAGCCAATACCACAGGGGATTCTACGAGCAGTACTTC
TRBJ1-2,.,TRBV5-1,.,CASSLAGYGYTF,TGTGCCAGCAGCTTGGCGGGGTATGGCTACACCTTC
TRBJ1-1,.,TRBV28,TRBD1,CASRPGTGDTEAFF,TGTGCCAGCAGGCCAGGGACAGGGGACACTGAAGCTTTCTTT
TRBJ2-7,.,TRBV15,TRBD2,CATSRLAGGSYEQYF,TGTGCCACCAGCAGATTAGCGGGGGGCAGCTACGAGCAGTACTTC
TRBJ2-5,.,TRBV29-1,.,CSVVGRLSLETQYF,TGCAGCGTTGTTGGCAGGCTCTCTCTTGAGACCCAGTACTTC
TRBJ1-1,.,TRBV10-3,.,CAILGEKDTEAFF,TGTGCCATCCTCGGGGAAAAGGACACTGAAGCTTTCTTT